This TCR beta chain was captured in a study of beta chain features in type 1 diabetes. Study details: Investigators examined some 100 million sorted cells across all samples. The study, taken as a whole, reports: For cells with high TCR expression, cDNA sequencing could yield over-representation.

As regards this clone: What it binds is unknown.

Isolated RNA was reverse transcribed in full, so expressed TCRB transcripts were sequenced. Profiled with immunoSEQ multiplex PCR; TCRdb holds only in-frame clones, not every one. Seen here are some 500,000 clones, 10% to 12% observed once, and the top ten hold over 0.04%. Purity of each sorted population was above 95%. The clonotype was recovered from a woman aged 18-29 years in good health. Material: naive CD4+ T cells from blood.

The CDR3 nucleotides are TGTGCCAGCAGCTTAGGTTCGGAGACCCAGTACTTC. This sequence encodes CASSLGSETQYF. The chain has TRBV7-6 and TRBJ2-5; D remains ambiguous. The V end was cut by 1 base, the J end by 5 bases, with 5 bases between. Per the germline V gene, CDR1 is SGHVS and CDR2 is FNYEAQ. This CDR3 has 12 amino acids.